These T cell receptor beta chains were read from a single sample in a study of cytomegalovirus exposure and HLA in healthy donors. Assay: immunoSEQ multiplex PCR; the TCRdb copy retains only in-frame clones and omits some. The data hold more than 140,000 clones, with roughly four fifths observed a single time. The material sequenced was PBMCs. The receptors were gathered from a female donor in good health and CMV-seronegative. Each CDR3 is given with its conserved first and last residue. The D gene is left open where the match is weak. Size is omitted from some rows. Given values are once, few, many or a class for expanded clones.

DNA	CDR3	D	V	size	J
TGCGCCAGCAGCTCTCTTACTAGCGATGAGCAGTTCTTC	CASSSLTSDEQFF	TRBD2	TRBV5-1	few	TRBJ2-1
TGCGCCAGCAGCTTGGTGGGACAGGGGACTGAAGCTTTCTTT	CASSLVGQGTEAFF	TRBD1	TRBV5-1	.	TRBJ1-1
TGTGCCAGCAGCGCCAAGACAGGGTGGGGGAGGGAGACCCAGTACTTC	CASSAKTGWGRETQYF	.	TRBV9	.	TRBJ2-5
TGCGCCAGCAGCTTTTCCATGACAGGGGCGGGCTATGGCTACACCTTC	CASSFSMTGAGYGYTF	TRBD1	TRBV5-1	.	TRBJ1-2
TGTGCCAGCTCACGAACGGGACTAGGGACAACCGGGGAGCTGTTTTTT	CASSRTGLGTTGELFF	TRBD2	TRBV18	.	TRBJ2-2
TGTGCCAGCAGGGAGAAGCCAGAGAACACCGGGGAGCTGTTTTTT	CASREKPENTGELFF	.	TRBV6-1	.	TRBJ2-2
TGTGCCAGTAGTATATCGTCCCCTGGACTAGGCGCACACAATGAGCAGTTCTTC	CASSISSPGLGAHNEQFF	TRBD2	TRBV19	.	TRBJ2-1
TGTGCCAGCAGTTTTGGGGACTCCGTTGATACGCAGTATTTT	CASSFGDSVDTQYF	.	TRBV28	.	TRBJ2-3
TGTGCCAGCAGTGAACTCAGAGGCTCTGGAAACACCATATATTTT	CASSELRGSGNTIYF	.	TRBV6-1	.	TRBJ1-3
TGTGCCAGCAGTTTAACCGGACTAGCGACTACCTACGAGCAGTACTTC	CASSLTGLATTYEQYF	TRBD2	TRBV27	.	TRBJ2-7
TGTGCCAGCAGCTCCGTCACAGGGGGCTTGTCAAATGAGCAGTTCTTC	CASSSVTGGLSNEQFF	TRBD1	TRBV7-9	.	TRBJ2-1
TGTGCCAGCAGCTTAGACGGGGACTATGGCTACACCTTC	CASSLDGDYGYTF	.	TRBV7-8	.	TRBJ1-2
TGTGCCAGCAGCCTCAACAGCCTTGGGACAGAAAAAGAGACCCAGTACTTC	CASSLNSLGTEKETQYF	TRBD1	TRBV7-9	.	TRBJ2-5
TGCAGCGTCGCTTCGCAGGGGGTAGCTGGAAACACCATATATTTT	CSVASQGVAGNTIYF	TRBD1	TRBV29-1	once	TRBJ1-3
TGCAGCGTTGCGACAGGGTATGGCTACACCTTC	CSVATGYGYTF	TRBD1	TRBV29-1	.	TRBJ1-2
TGTGCCAGCAGTGAAGTTTGGGGACAGGGGTCTGAAGCTTTCTTT	CASSEVWGQGSEAFF	TRBD1	TRBV6-1	.	TRBJ1-1
TGTGCCAGCAGAAATGACAGAAACACTGAAGCTTTCTTT	CASRNDRNTEAFF	.	TRBV5-4	.	TRBJ1-1
TGTGCCAGTAGTGCCATGGGGGGGGTCTCAAGGTCGGCCACCGAAAAACTGTTTTTT	CASSAMGGVSRSATEKLFF	.	TRBV19	.	TRBJ1-4
TGTGCCAGCAGTTACTTAGCGGGAGGGCCGGGGAATGAGCAGTTCTTC	CASSYLAGGPGNEQFF	TRBD2	TRBV6-5	once	TRBJ2-1
TGTGCCAGCAGTCCCCTGGGGGGAGGTAATGAGCAGTTCTTC	CASSPLGGGNEQFF	.	TRBV6-6	.	TRBJ2-1
TGTGCCAGTAGTATGACCGGGGAGGTGGTGAACACTGAAGCTTTCTTT	CASSMTGEVVNTEAFF	.	TRBV19	.	TRBJ1-1
TGTTCCAGCAGCTCCGGGACAGGGGGCTACGAGCAGTACTTC	CSSSSGTGGYEQYF	TRBD1	TRBV7-9	.	TRBJ2-7